Following are 10 T cell receptor beta chains from one sample sequenced in a study of OX40 agonist ivuxolimab in advanced cancers. Libraries were built with the immunoSEQ multiplex PCR assay. TCRdb holds this immuneACCESS table with in-frame rearrangements only. Some clones are missing; in checked studies, unresolved V genes explain under half, and the rest has no known cause. The sample data list fewer than 85,000 clones, and approximately 89% of these were observed just once. The biggest ten clones account for around 2.3% of the sample. This specimen consisted of CD4+ or CD8+ T cells sorted from blood, obtained in a trial of the OX40 agonist ivuxolimab. These receptors were collected from an adult with an advanced solid tumor such as melanoma, head and neck, liver or kidney cancer.

The CDR3 DNA sequence: TGTGCCAGTAGTAAAGGGACTAGCGGGGTGGAGACCCAGTACTTC. This gives the protein CASSKGTSGVETQYF. The V call is TRBV19, the J call TRBJ2-5, with TRBD2 identical over 13 bases. Per germline, CDR1 LNHDA and CDR2 SQIVND (reference sequence). V lost 4 bases to trimming and J lost 5 bases; unmatched junction nucleotides: 4. The CDR3 has 15 amino acids.

This chain links TRBV4-1 with TRBJ2-4; no clear D. The CDR3 is 15 residues long. V lost 6 bases and J lost 6, with 18 bases in between. Germline V gene data show CDR1 as MGHRA and CDR2 as YSYEKL. The CDR3 sequence: CASRLDLNVGNIQYF. The CDR3 bases are TGCGCCAGCAGGCTGGACCTAAACGTAGGAAACATTCAGTACTTC.

The gene calls are TRBV5-4 and TRBJ1-2; 7 bases map to TRBD1. From germline, CDR1 is SGHNT and CDR2 YYREEE (reference sequence). V shed 4 bases and J 2 bases; nucleotides not matched to a gene: 8. The CDR3 is 15 residues long. DNA of the CDR3: TGTGCCAGCAGCCGTCAGGGGGGGGTCAACTATGGCTACACCTTC. Protein: CASSRQGGVNYGYTF.

The V call is TRBV7-2, the J call TRBJ2-3; D possibly matches TRBD1 or TRBD2 (7 bases each). With 5 bases removed from V and 8 bases from J, the gap between germline ends came to 11 bases. CDR3 length equals 12 residues. CDR1 is SGHTA, CDR2 FQGNSA, per germline. CDR3 sequence (DNA): TGTGCCAGCAGCCCCAGGGGGGGTACGCAGTATTTT. This gives the protein CASSPRGGTQYF.

The sample holds a few counts of this clone. This rearrangement joins TRBV28 to TRBJ1-4; D perhaps matches TRBD1 (5 bases). The CDR3 extends over 13 amino acids. V gave up 6 bases and J gave up 8 bases, with 13 bases separating them. Per germline, CDR1 MDHEN and CDR2 SYDVKM. In DNA, the CDR3 is TGTGCCAGCAGCCGCGACAGAGGCGAAAAACTGTTTTTT. Translating it yields CASSRDRGEKLFF.

This rearrangement joins TRBV4-2 to TRBJ2-3, with 15 bases fitting TRBD2. The ends lost 2 bases at V and 4 bases at J; junction bases unmatched: 7. Germline V CDR1 and CDR2: LGHNA, YNFKEQ. The length of the CDR3 is 18 residues. CDR3 residues: CASSQPRTSGRAPDTQYF. CDR3 coding DNA: TGTGCCAGCAGCCAACCTAGGACTAGCGGGAGGGCCCCAGATACGCAGTATTTT.

The chain is built from TRBV9 and TRBJ2-6; tentatively, D is TRBD1 or TRBD2 (6 bases each). Between the trimmed V and J ends, which lost 3 bases and 0 bases, there was a span of 13 bases. CDR1 and CDR2 (germline): SGDLS, YYNGEE. The CDR3 runs 17 residues. The CDR3: CASSDRDSYSGANVLTF. The CDR3, as DNA: TGTGCCAGCAGCGACAGGGACTCCTACTCTGGGGCCAACGTCCTGACTTTC.

The chain joins TRBV19 to TRBJ2-5; 10 nucleotides line up with TRBD2. Trimming took 6 bases from V and 2 from J; bases not matched to a gene: 6. In germline, CDR1 is LNHDA, CDR2 SQIVND (reference sequence). This CDR3 spans 15 amino acids. The CDR3 here is CASSPLAGRQETQYF. The CDR3 nucleotides are TGTGCCAGTAGCCCACTAGCGGGGCGACAAGAGACCCAGTACTTC.

The chain joins TRBV15 to TRBJ1-6; D possibly corresponds to TRBD1 (5 bases). The CDR3 has 17 amino acids. CDR1 is LNHNV, CDR2 YYDKDF, per germline (reference sequence). The V end was cut by 0 bases, the J end by 4 bases, with 13 bases between. DNA for the CDR3: TGTGCCACCAGCAGAGATCACCGGGGGTCTTATAATTCACCCCTCCACTTT. This codes for CATSRDHRGSYNSPLHF.

This sequence joins TRBV19 and TRBJ2-5; 11 bases match TRBD2. V shed 3 bases and J 4 bases; nucleotides not matched to a gene: 7. CDR1 LNHDA and CDR2 SQIVND come from the germline V gene (reference sequence). The CDR3 sequence is 16 residues long. CDR3 DNA: TGTGCCAGTAGTATTCGGACTAGCGGGCTGGGAGAGACCCAGTACTTC. Residues: CASSIRTSGLGETQYF.